The present T cell receptor (beta chain) was sequenced within a study of T cells in Graves' hyperthyroidism and ophthalmopathy (dated by TCRdb to between 2018 and 2021). Looking at the study overall: Peripheral blood was sampled at the time of initial diagnosis, prior to any treatment. After blood sampling, hyperthyroidism patients were treated with methimazole at a starting dose of 30 mg daily, and ophthalmopathy patients were treated with high-dose intravenous methylprednisolone. The paper describes TCR Vbeta CDR3 sequencing of 135 peripheral blood samples, made up of 43 ophthalmopathy patients, 70 to 80 hyperthyroidism patients and some 17 progressor patients. Prospective prediction of ophthalmopathy was tested in an independent validation cohort consisting of 18 to 20 hyperthyroidism patients and about 17 patients who later progressed to ophthalmopathy. TCR V-J signatures able to tell the groups apart were searched for in a discovery cohort of 100 patients, of whom roughly 42 had Graves' ophthalmopathy and around 57 had stable Graves' hyperthyroidism. In addition, the study compared T-cell repertoires in thyroid tissue and in blood from about 6 Graves' hyperthyroidism patients. The roughly 100 discovery patients were randomly divided into training and test sets at a 7:3 ratio.

This clonotype appeared many times. Its recognized antigen is unknown. No much larger clone is present one base from it, and per-base qualities are unavailable. Stable Graves' hyperthyroidism was defined as the absence of progression to ophthalmopathy over 18 months of follow-up. Hyperthyroidism patients were aged 18 to 65 years and newly diagnosed, with disease duration of less than 2 months. The study excluded patients with uncontrolled infections, other autoimmune diseases, pregnancy or lactation. Clinical symptoms, serum thyroxine and TRAb, thyroid ultrasound, and orbital computed tomography formed the basis for the diagnoses. Ficoll-Paque density gradient centrifugation was used to isolate PBMCs from 8.5 to 10 ml of fresh peripheral blood. Trizol reagent was used to extract total RNA, and RNA quality was then checked on an Agilent 2100 Bioanalyzer. TCR beta CDR3 regions were amplified from RNA transcripts. A first-round RT-PCR of the TCR CDR3 used the HTBI primer set with the Qiagen OneStep RT-PCR kit. A second multiplex PCR round built the libraries, followed by size selection and purification. Sequencing of the libraries was done on an Illumina HiSeq2000 using paired-end 100 bp reads. Processing in the source paper ran as follows. SOAPnuke was used to process the raw data, throwing out any read that contained adapters or uncalled bases, had a mean Phred below 15, or lacked an exact constant-primer or identifier match. COPE v1.2.5 was used to merge the high-quality paired reads, and each unique nucleotide sequence was defined as a clonotype. MiTCR v1.1 was used to align clonotypes to the IMGT TRBV, TRBD and TRBJ reference segments. The analysis was restricted to V-J combinations with a frequency above 0.0001, which together covered 98% to 99.2% of the repertoires. The TCS score was defined as F50 (clonal expansion) divided by E x V (chaos), with BLOSUM62-based TCRdist calculated between CDR3 peptides within each V-J. Welch's t-statistics and random forest reduced 500 to 650 V-J features to 10 to 15, which were used in a naive Bayes classifier (R e1071). TCRdb itself trimmed the public reads at Q25 with fastp, ran MiXCR and retained productive beta chains. Entries that share a CDR3 protein sequence are merged under the most common genes and DNA. The V and J calls follow TCRdb's processing rather than the paper's. The sample data list 400,000 to 600,000 distinct CDR3 sequences, and roughly 20% of these were observed just once. In total, the top ten clones hold 26% of the sample.

What the authors observed across the whole study: A model built on a 13 V-J signature distinguished ophthalmopathy from stable hyperthyroidism, reaching roughly 88% sensitivity and around 81% specificity in cross-validation and 80%/75% in testing. In validation, the model predicted progression to ophthalmopathy a median of around 6.5 months before onset, with over 55% sensitivity and about 75% specificity. No statistical method was used to set the sample size in advance, and investigators knew the group allocation. Most expanded thyroid clonotypes (frequency above 0.001) were also detected in blood, a finding suggesting that blood repertoires may reflect thyroid immune responses.

The V and J ends are trimmed by 2 bases and 0 bases, leaving 7 bases between them. The CDR3 sequence holds 14 residues, the cysteine and phenylalanine included. Here the CDR3 DNA is all that survives: 42 bases in frame from base 1. Taken from the germline V gene, the CDR1 and CDR2 loops are SGHTA and FQGNSA. The sequencing input was blood. The chain employs TRBV7-2 and TRBJ1-2; TRBD1 is a weak D gene call, 6 bases matching. The TCR originated in a man aged 18 to 30 with Graves' hyperthyroidism. The nucleotides are TGTGCCAGCAGCTTAAAGGGGGCTAACTATGGCTACACCTTC. Translated, it gives CASSLKGANYGYTF.